This TCR beta chain stems from a study of blood T cells in healthy people across ages. Study-level background: Template-switching capture recovered about one barcoded beta molecule per two T cells.

Primers used in a second PCR of about 7 to 12 cycles were a sample-barcoded 5' primer and a J-beta primer mix. No fewer than 3 million CDR3-containing paired-end reads came from each sample. One entry per CDR3 protein, called by TCRdb with MiXCR from the 5' RACE reads. This sample yields roughly 2 million distinct CDR3 sequences, of which about 50% are seen a single time; approximately 2.1% belongs to the top ten. This clonotype was picked up many times. This CDR3 region has 11 residues. In germline, CDR1 is MNHEY, CDR2 SMNVEV (reference sequence). The V gene lost 6 bases and the J gene lost 6 bases, with 9 bases spanning the gap. Donation came from healthy Caucasian individuals in Russia who were aged 6 to 90. Peripheral blood was drawn, around 9.4 milliliters per donor.

This sequence originates from a woman aged 40 to 49 in good health. Sequencing was done on a sample of blood. The chain has TRBV27 and TRBJ2-7; tentative D call: TRBD1 (6 bases). The DNA for the CDR3 is TGTGCCAGCAGCCAGGGGCTCGAGCAGTACTTC. Protein product: CASSQGLEQYF.